The entry that follows covers one T cell receptor (beta chain) sequence. What antigen it recognizes has not been identified. No much larger clone is present one base from it, and per-base qualities are unavailable. TCRbeta CDR3 regions were amplified from genomic DNA by means of the immunoSEQ Assay, a bias-controlled multiplex PCR. Turning to the authors' computational methods: Nucleated cell counts per sample were estimated from amplification of reference gene primers within the assay. To quantify the absolute abundance of each unique TCRbeta CDR3 rearrangement, sequence reads were collapsed and filtered. For each sample, productive Simpson clonality was calculated by taking the square root of Simpson's diversity index across productive rearrangements. TCRdb took over this immuneACCESS table, retaining in-frame rearrangements with V and J assigned. Such tables are incomplete; in checked studies, under half of the missing clones stem from an unresolved V gene, and the remainder is unexplained. V and J calls and clone size are given by that table; D and trimming were obtained from the DNA. The sample contains 30,000 to 40,000 clones, around nine tenths of them found a single time. Jointly, the top ten make up 11% to 15% of the sample.

The sample belongs to a study of blood T cell repertoires in COVID-19 (dated by TCRdb to the early 2020s). Regarding the research as a whole: Collaborator samples came from the United States, Italy and Spain and covered acute and convalescent phases of COVID-19. The prospective study material was composed of cDNA or gDNA derived from T cells, B-cell-depleted T cells, or PBMCs. The dataset comprised deeply sampled blood TCRbeta repertoires from subjects exposed to, actively infected with, or recovered from COVID-19. A freely available public database, intended as a resource for researchers studying the immune response to SARS-CoV-2, is where the repertoires were released. The samples were drawn from two sources: the first 160 participants of the ongoing ImmuneRACE study, and 1,254 subjects contributed by 6 global collaborators. Nearly every sample came with metadata listing a de-identified subject ID, COVID-19 status, age in years and sex. HLA class I and class II types, where available, came from metadata supplied by the sample provider rather than from assay-based typing.

Measured from the cysteine to the phenylalanine, the CDR3 is 17 residues long. Kept here is only the CDR3 DNA, which spans 51 bases and is read in frame from base 1. After removal of 2 bases from V and 2 bases from J, the junction retains 6 bases not matched to a gene. In the germline V gene (reference sequence), CDR1 corresponds to LNHNV and CDR2 to YYDKDF. What the research found in general, with its limitations: How much clinical and demographic metadata was included differed by source and by participant, and the metadata was provided uncurated.

The collaborating institutions used their own protocols to collect whole blood in K2EDTA tubes. For TCRbeta analysis, collaborator samples were shipped as frozen whole blood, as isolated PBMCs, or as DNA extracted from either sample type. This receptor was obtained from a man between 60 and 75 years old with active COVID-19. What was sequenced was peripheral blood. The sequence joins TRBV15 to TRBJ2-6; 7 central bases correspond to TRBD1. The sequence in DNA is TGTGCCACCAGCAGATCCTACAGGGGCCCTGGGGCCAACGTCCTGACTTTC. Translation gives CATSRSYRGPGANVLTF.